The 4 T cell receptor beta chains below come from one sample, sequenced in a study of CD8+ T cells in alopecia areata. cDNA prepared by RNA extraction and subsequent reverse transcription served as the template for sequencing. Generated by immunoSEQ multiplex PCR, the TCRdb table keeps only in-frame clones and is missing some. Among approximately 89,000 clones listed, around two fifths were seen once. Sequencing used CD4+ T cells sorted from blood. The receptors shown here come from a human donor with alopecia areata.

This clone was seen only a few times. The CDR3 DNA follows: TGTGCCACCAGCGTCGGGCCCCGCGCCCATGAGCAGTTCTTC. Protein product: CATSVGPRAHEQFF. This sequence joins TRBV15 and TRBJ2-1; no reliable D call. The CDR3 has 14 amino acids. The germline V gene encodes CDR1 LNHNV and CDR2 YYDKDF (reference sequence). V was trimmed by 5 bases and J by 8 bases, leaving 16 bases between them.

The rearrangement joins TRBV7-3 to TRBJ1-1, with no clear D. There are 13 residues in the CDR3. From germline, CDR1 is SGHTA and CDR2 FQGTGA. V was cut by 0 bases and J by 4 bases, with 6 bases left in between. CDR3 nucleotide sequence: TGTGCCAGCAGCTTAACTGCAGGCACTGAAGCTTTCTTT. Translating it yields CASSLTAGTEAFF.

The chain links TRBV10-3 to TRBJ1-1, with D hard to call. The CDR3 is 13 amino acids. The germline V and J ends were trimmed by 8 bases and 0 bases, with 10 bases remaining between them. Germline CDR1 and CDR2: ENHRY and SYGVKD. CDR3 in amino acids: CAIGGYMNTEAFF. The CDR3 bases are TGTGCCATCGGTGGGTACATGAACACTGAAGCTTTCTTT.

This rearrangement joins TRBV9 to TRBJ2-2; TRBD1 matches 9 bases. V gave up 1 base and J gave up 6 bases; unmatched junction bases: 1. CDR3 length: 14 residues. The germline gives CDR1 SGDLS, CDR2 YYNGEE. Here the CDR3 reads CASSVTGGAGELFF. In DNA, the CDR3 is TGTGCCAGCAGCGTAACAGGGGGCGCCGGGGAGCTGTTTTTT.